The present entry profiles one T cell receptor (beta chain) with its context. Its antigen is not yet known. Base qualities were left out, and no much larger clone turns up one base away. The CDR3 regions of human TCRbeta chains were analyzed by immunosequencing. The study's own analysis went as follows. TCRs in the repertoires were compared against a reference library of SARS-CoV-2-specific TCRs that had been generated with the MIRA antigen-specificity platform. Breadth meant the fraction of unique TCRs that were SARS-CoV-2-associated, whereas depth meant the fraction of total T cells that were SARS-CoV-2-associated. Each spike-specific TCR was assigned to its reactive spike region and to a CD4 or CD8 class using the MIRA data. Log10-transformed breadth and depth values were compared by one-way ANOVA with Sidak's multiple comparisons tests. The table comes from immuneACCESS by way of TCRdb, which keeps in-frame sequences with V and J called. Part of the clones is missing from these tables; in studies checked, under half for an unresolved V gene and the rest for unknown reasons. V and J calls and clone size follow that table, whereas D and trimming were derived from the DNA. The sample table shows over 130,000 clones, and just under 95% are seen once. 4% to 5.5% of the sample goes to the ten largest clones.

This sample stems from a study of T cell responses to AZD1222 COVID-19 vaccine (dated by TCRdb to the early 2020s). For context, the study as a whole: Because spike-specific TCR depth and breadth did not differ between the two schedules, AZD1222 recipients who got a second dose at roughly 4 weeks were pooled with those who got a second dose at roughly 12 weeks. A total of more than 230 trial participants underwent TCR sequencing, of whom 200 to 220 received two doses of AZD1222 and about 25 received two doses of the MenACWY control vaccine. Trial participants were enrolled by age into 18-55, 56-69 and 70-plus year subgroups, with around 150, 28 and 57 TCR-sequenced participants respectively. Study-wide conclusions, independent of this receptor: Because no samples from the day 14 peak response were available, repertoires could be characterized only after the peak T cell response. CD4 TCRs associated with the vaccine covered the entire spike protein, and the dominant responses were in regions 160-218 and 743-854. Epitopes outside the regions mutated in the B.1.351 and B.1.1.7 variants were reportedly recognized by nearly half of the unique spike-specific TCRs. In the small 56-69-year group, the increase in depth fell short of significance, most likely because of low power. Conclusions about previously exposed vaccinees are limited, since just five to seven AZD1222 recipients were seropositive for SARS-CoV-2 at baseline. Most participants were white British and females outnumbered males, and the authors suggested that clonal diversity may have been underestimated. Spike-specific TCR breadth and depth rose significantly after two AZD1222 doses compared with day 0 and with MenACWY recipients.

CDR1 and CDR2 were assigned from the germline V gene as SGDLS and YYNGEE. V is pared back by 3 bases and J by 0 bases, with 7 bases lying between the germline termini. CDR3 length: 14 amino acids, cysteine to phenylalanine. The DNA shown is the 42-base CDR3, in frame from base 1. The time point label on this specimen signifies: baseline before first vaccination. Vaccinee samples came from UK trials COV001 and COV002, including a single-blind randomized controlled phase 2/3 trial of AZD1222 (ChAdOx1 nCoV-19) in healthy adults. Trial participant PBMC samples were collected at day 0 and day 28 after the second dose for TCRbeta chain sequencing.

The chain is made from TRBV9 and TRBJ1-5, with the D gene not clear enough to name. Sample: peripheral blood, taken on day 0 of AZD1222 vaccination. This clonotype was sampled from an adult in good health. The CDR3: CASSGPSSNQPQHF. The nucleotides read TGTGCCAGCAGCGGTCCCAGTAGCAATCAGCCCCAGCATTTT.